The 26 T cell receptor beta chains below come from one sample, sequenced in a study of human thymus T cells. TCRdb's table, derived via immunoSEQ multiplex PCR, lists solely in-frame clones and lacks some. The repertoire holds around 120,000 clones, around 94% seen once, with roughly 0.024% in the top ten. The thymus tissue came from resections taken during corrective heart surgery. The sequenced material came from thymus tissue. These TCRs come from a boy under two years old with a congenital heart defect but otherwise immunologically healthy.

The chain is built from TRBV7-9 and TRBJ2-4; no clear D. The CDR3 has 14 amino acids. Trimming shortened V by 3 bases and J by 7 bases, and 13 bases separated the two germline ends. Germline loops: CDR1 SEHNR, CDR2 FQNEAQ (reference sequence). The CDR3 DNA sequence: TGTGCCAGCAGCTTCCTGTCCCCTCGCAACATTCAGTACTTC. Its translation is CASSFLSPRNIQYF.

This rearrangement joins TRBV27 to TRBJ1-4; 7 positions agree with TRBD1. The CDR3 covers 16 residues. Germline V gene sequence: CDR1 MNHEY, CDR2 SMNVEV (reference sequence). With 1 base clipped from V and 7 bases from J, the junction kept 9 bases outside the gene matches. The CDR3 reads CASSLWFNRGGEKLFF. CDR3 coding DNA: TGTGCCAGCAGTTTATGGTTTAACAGGGGAGGTGAAAAACTGTTTTTT.

The V gene is TRBV9, the J gene TRBJ2-2; 10 bases line up with TRBD2. CDR1 SGDLS and CDR2 YYNGEE come from the germline V gene. V was clipped by 2 bases and J by 7 bases; unmatched bases: 5. The CDR3 extends over 15 amino acids. The CDR3 region has the DNA TGTGCCAGCAGCGTCAGCGGGGGGGCGAACGGGGAGCTGTTTTTT. Translated: CASSVSGGANGELFF.

The chain's CDR3 is CAISTSGTGGSGYTF. The CDR3 DNA is TGTGCCATCAGTACATCCGGGACAGGGGGCTCGGGCTACACCTTC. The chain uses TRBV10-3 and TRBJ1-2, with 12 bases matching TRBD1. V dropped 5 bases and J dropped 8; count of bases not matched to a gene: 9. In germline, CDR1 is ENHRY, CDR2 SYGVKD. There are 15 residues in the CDR3.

The genes are TRBV6-5 and TRBJ2-1; tentative D call: TRBD2 (6 bases). Per the germline V gene, CDR1 is MNHEY and CDR2 is SVGAGI. V lost 5 bases and J 0 bases, leaving 8 bases between the germline ends. The CDR3 loop spans 14 amino acids. This chain's CDR3 is CASSGGSSYNEQFF. CDR3 coding DNA: TGTGCCAGCAGTGGGGGGAGCTCCTACAATGAGCAGTTCTTC.

V usage is TRBV11-3 and J usage is TRBJ1-3; D gene uncertain. Between the trimmed V and J ends, which lost 4 bases and 4 bases, there was a span of 11 bases. CDR1 SGHNT and CDR2 YENEEA come from the germline V gene. The CDR3 loop spans 14 amino acids. The CDR3 sequence is CASSSFGLGNTIYF. CDR3 nucleotide sequence: TGTGCCAGCAGCTCCTTTGGTTTAGGAAACACCATATATTTT.

The chain combines TRBV29-1 with TRBJ1-2; TRBD1 is a possible D gene (6 bases). Deletions cut 7 bases from V and 2 bases from J, with 8 bases between. The CDR3 is 11 amino acids. Germline loops: CDR1 SQVTM, CDR2 ANQGSEA. This CDR3 reads CSATGNYGYTF. CDR3 nucleotides: TGCAGCGCCACAGGGAACTATGGCTACACCTTC.

This clone was found once. The rearrangement joins TRBV7-9 to TRBJ2-3, with 9 bases identical to TRBD1. Per germline, CDR1 SEHNR and CDR2 FQNEAQ (reference sequence). Trimming took 1 base from V and 4 from J; bases not matched to a gene: 6. The CDR3 is 16 amino acids. This chain's CDR3 is CASSLGGQGPSDTQYF. In nucleotides, the CDR3 is TGTGCCAGCAGCTTAGGGGGACAGGGTCCCTCAGATACGCAGTATTTT.

The chain links TRBV27 to TRBJ2-1; D is unclear. The V end was cut by 5 bases, the J end by 1 base, with 6 bases between. The CDR3 is 13 residues long. Germline assignment: CDR1 MNHEY and CDR2 SMNVEV (reference sequence). The CDR3 reads CASSPRSYNEQFF. DNA of the CDR3: TGTGCCAGCAGTCCTCGGTCCTACAATGAGCAGTTCTTC.

This clone appeared a single time. The chain couples TRBV4-2 to TRBJ1-3; D gene uncertain. Trimming pared 1 base from V and 4 bases from J, leaving 17 bases between. This CDR3 is built from 17 residues. CDR1 and CDR2 from the germline V gene are LGHNA and YNFKEQ. CDR3 residues: CASSQVNPSTRGNTIYF. The CDR3 DNA is TGTGCCAGCAGCCAAGTTAATCCCTCCACGCGGGGAAACACCATATATTTT.

The V call is TRBV30, the J call TRBJ2-3, with D unclear. Germline CDR1 reads GTSNPN; CDR2 reads SVGIG (reference sequence). The CDR3 has 14 amino acids. V was shortened by 6 bases and J by 1 base, with 14 bases between the two germline ends. This chain's CDR3 is CACSGLRGTDTQYF. The DNA for the CDR3 is TGTGCCTGCTCTGGGCTACGCGGCACAGATACGCAGTATTTT.

V usage is TRBV7-2 and J usage is TRBJ2-1; the match to TRBD2 covers 11 bases. V was clipped by 1 base and J by 4 bases; unmatched bases: 12. This CDR3 comprises 19 residues. Germline V gives CDR1 SGHTA, CDR2 FQGNSA. DNA of the CDR3: TGTGCCAGCAGCTTAGGCGAGATCTCAACTAGCGGGGGTTACAATGAGCAGTTCTTC. It specifies CASSLGEISTSGGYNEQFF.

The chain combines TRBV15 with TRBJ2-1; the D is unclear. This CDR3 spans 18 amino acids. CDR1 is LNHNV and CDR2 is YYDKDF in the germline V gene (reference sequence). V shed 0 bases and J shed 8 bases, with 23 bases lying between them. CDR3 protein: CATSRDGDTNNNKDEQFF. Written as DNA, the CDR3 is TGTGCCACCAGCAGAGATGGAGATACCAATAACAACAAAGATGAGCAGTTCTTC. The variable domain in full, with the rest retrieved from reference TRBV15 and TRBJ2-1, is DAMVIQNPRYQVTQFGKPVTLSCSQTLNHNVMYWYQQKSSQAPKLLFHYYDKDFNNEADTPDNFQSRRPNTSFCFLDIRSPGLGDTAMYLCATSRDGDTNNNKDEQFFGPGTRLTVL.

This chain uses TRBV6-5 with TRBJ2-1; D is unresolved. The V end lost 5 bases, the J end lost 7 bases, and 15 bases lay between the germline ends. CDR3 length: 14 residues. Looked up from germline, CDR1 is MNHEY and CDR2 is SVGAGI. The CDR3 nucleotides read TGTGCCAGCAGTCGGTACTCGTGTGGGAATGAGCAGTTCTTC. Translated: CASSRYSCGNEQFF.

This rearrangement joins TRBV11-1 to TRBJ2-5, with D hard to call. This CDR3 region has 12 residues. V lost 5 bases to trimming and J lost 1 base, with 5 bases between them. Germline V gives CDR1 SGHAT, CDR2 FQDESV (reference sequence). The CDR3: CASSPPQETQYF. DNA of the CDR3: TGTGCCAGCAGCCCCCCCCAAGAGACCCAGTACTTC.

The chain recombines TRBV28 with TRBJ2-7, with 7 bases matching TRBD1. With 6 bases clipped from V and 2 bases from J, the junction kept 7 bases outside the gene matches. CDR1 and CDR2 from the germline V gene are MDHEN and SYDVKM. CDR3 length: 14 amino acids. The CDR3 region is CASSLRGRTYEQYF. The CDR3 DNA sequence: TGTGCCAGCAGCCTAAGGGGGCGCACCTACGAGCAGTACTTC.

The J gene is TRBJ1-3, the V gene TRBV4-3, with a possible D match to TRBD1 (5 bases). Per germline, CDR1 LGHNA and CDR2 YSLEER. CDR3 size: 17 residues. Between the trimmed V and J ends, which lost 0 bases and 6 bases, there was a span of 18 bases. As DNA, the CDR3 is TGCGCCAGCAGCCAAGATGTCCGGCAGGGATCCATAAACACCATATATTTT. Protein: CASSQDVRQGSINTIYF.

The chain recombines TRBV19 with TRBJ2-5; 9 bases map to TRBD1. Germline CDR1 reads LNHDA; CDR2 reads SQIVND (reference sequence). V trimming: 5 bases; J trimming: 4 bases; junction bases outside the gene matches: 2. The CDR3 sequence is 13 residues long. Here the CDR3 DNA reads TGTGCCAGTAGTGACAGGGGGGGAGAGACCCAGTACTTC. This codes for CASSDRGGETQYF.

This chain uses TRBV4-1 with TRBJ2-1; D may correspond to TRBD1 or TRBD2 (6 bases each). V lost 1 base to trimming and J lost 6 bases, with 19 bases between them. This CDR3 region has 17 residues. The germline V gene encodes CDR1 MGHRA and CDR2 YSYEKL. CDR3 sequence (DNA): TGCGCCAGCAGCCAAGTGGTAGTGCGGGACAACGTCAATGAGCAGTTCTTC. It codes for CASSQVVVRDNVNEQFF.

The chain joins TRBV5-1 to TRBJ1-2; 8 bases fit TRBD1. The CDR3 is 15 amino acids. The germline V gene has CDR1 SGHRS and CDR2 YFSETQ. With V trimmed by 2 bases and J by 3 bases, 6 bases remained unmatched. The CDR3 coding sequence is TGCGCCAGCAGCTTAGCAGGGGGCTCGCACTATGGCTACACCTTC. It codes for CASSLAGGSHYGYTF. Looking up the rest from reference TRBV5-1 and TRBJ1-2 gives the full variable domain: KAGVTQTPRYLIKTRGQQVTLSCSPISGHRSVSWYQQTPGQGLQFLFEYFSETQRNKGNFPGRFSGRQFSNSRSEMNVSTLELGDSALYLCASSLAGGSHYGYTFGSGTRLTVV.

The chain uses TRBV30 and TRBJ2-5, with D perhaps matching TRBD1 (5 bases). Trimming left V 3 bases short and J 2 bases short, with 10 bases between. Germline V CDR1 and CDR2: GTSNPN, SVGIG (reference sequence). This CDR3 is 13 amino acids long. CDR3 DNA sequence: TGTGCCTGGAGGGTTAGGGGACAAGAGACCCAGTACTTC. Amino acids: CAWRVRGQETQYF.

The chain carries TRBV5-6 and TRBJ1-2; D remains ambiguous. V lost 4 bases and J lost 0, with 22 bases in between. The germline gives CDR1 SGHDT, CDR2 YYEEEE. This CDR3 has 18 residues. CDR3 residues: CASSLRKPDGLPNYGYTF. CDR3 DNA sequence: TGTGCCAGCAGCCTACGTAAACCGGACGGGCTTCCTAACTATGGCTACACCTTC.

The chain combines TRBV7-2 with TRBJ1-6, with 7 bases aligning to TRBD1. The CDR3 loop spans 15 amino acids. V lost 3 bases and J lost 10; bases outside the gene matches: 9. Germline lookup yields CDR1 SGHTA and CDR2 FQGNSA. The CDR3 sequence is CASSFEGAGGSPLHF. The CDR3 region has the DNA TGTGCCAGCAGCTTTGAGGGGGCCGGGGGCTCACCCCTCCACTTT.

The chain employs TRBV5-6 and TRBJ2-7; 9 bases are a match to TRBD1. Germline CDR1 and CDR2: SGHDT and YYEEEE. This CDR3 comprises 14 residues. J lost 3 bases, V lost 6 bases, and 7 bases had no gene match. CDR3 DNA sequence: TGTGCCAGCATTCGGACAGGGGACAACTACGAGCAGTACTTC. Its protein is CASIRTGDNYEQYF.

CDR3 residues: CSGVAPGYTF. In nucleotides, the CDR3 is TGCAGTGGGGTTGCCCCTGGCTACACCTTC. V is TRBV20-1 and J is TRBJ1-2; no clear D. CDR1 and CDR2 (germline): DFQATT, SNEGSKA (reference sequence). Trimming cost V 7 bases and J 7 bases, with 10 bases left between them. This CDR3 has 10 residues.

This chain uses TRBV7-9 with TRBJ1-1; possible D gene TRBD1, 5 bases. This CDR3 comprises 14 residues. CDR1 SEHNR and CDR2 FQNEAQ come from the germline V gene (reference sequence). V lost 1 base and J lost 5, with 11 bases in between. Written as DNA, the CDR3 is TGTGCCAGCAGCTTAGACAGGCGGGGAACTGAAGCTTTCTTT. This codes for CASSLDRRGTEAFF.